A selection of T cell receptor beta chains follows, all from one sample in a study of cytomegalovirus exposure and HLA in healthy donors. Some clones are missing from TCRdb's copy, which holds only in-frame ones; the method was immunoSEQ multiplex PCR. The table includes over 80,000 clones, 76% detected once. Sequenced material: PBMCs. The source is a man aged 40-50 years in good health and CMV-seronegative. The CDR3 runs from the conserved cysteine through the conserved F or W. A D gene is named only where the DNA matches it firmly. Clone size is shown for a subset of rows, as once, few, many or a class of expanded clone.

clone_size	d_call	v_call	j_call	cdr3_aa	cdr3_nt
.	.	TRBV6-5	TRBJ2-1	CASSYSFGNEQFF	TGTGCCAGCAGTTACTCGTTCGGGAATGAGCAGTTCTTC
.	TRBD2	TRBV4-1	TRBJ2-7	CASSQLAGGNYEQYF	TGCGCCAGCAGCCAACTAGCGGGGGGGAACTACGAGCAGTACTTC
.	.	TRBV6-1	TRBJ1-3	CASTDSRVTGNTIYF	TGTGCCAGCACCGACAGTAGGGTCACAGGAAACACCATATATTTT
.	.	TRBV28	TRBJ1-4	CASSFLGATNEKLFF	TGTGCCAGCAGTTTCCTGGGAGCAACTAATGAAAAACTGTTTTTT
.	TRBD1	TRBV6-6	TRBJ2-5	CASSSPQGAGETQYF	TGTGCCAGCAGTTCCCCACAGGGGGCGGGGGAGACCCAGTACTTC
once	TRBD1	TRBV9	TRBJ1-2	CASSVAGQGRKGYTF	TGTGCCAGCAGCGTAGCGGGACAGGGTAGGAAGGGCTACACCTTC
.	TRBD1	TRBV19	TRBJ1-5	CASSIVSGTGLNQPQHF	TGTGCCAGTAGTATAGTCTCCGGGACAGGGCTCAATCAGCCCCAGCATTTT
.	.	TRBV28	TRBJ1-1	CASQRAPPPGAFF	TGTGCCAGCCAGCGGGCCCCCCCACCCGGCGCTTTCTTT
.	TRBD1	TRBV30	TRBJ2-7	CAWSWGTAYEQYF	TGTGCCTGGAGTTGGGGGACAGCCTACGAGCAGTACTTC
.	TRBD1	TRBV28	TRBJ1-2	CASSQGQGGYTF	TGTGCCAGCAGCCAGGGACAGGGAGGCTACACCTTC
.	TRBD1	TRBV5-4	TRBJ1-2	CASSWGTGANYGYTF	TGTGCCAGCAGCTGGGGGACAGGGGCTAACTATGGCTACACCTTC
.	TRBD1	TRBV7-9	TRBJ1-1	CASSPSQGMISTEAFF	TGTGCCAGCAGCCCCTCACAGGGGATGATATCCACTGAAGCTTTCTTT
.	TRBD2	TRBV5-4	TRBJ2-3	CASSSITSGSRDTQYF	TGTGCCAGCAGCTCCATTACTAGCGGATCTCGGGATACGCAGTATTTT
few	TRBD1	TRBV6-1	TRBJ1-1	CASTVNRGERAFF	TGTGCCAGCACTGTAAACAGGGGCGAGCGAGCTTTCTTT
.	.	TRBV6-5	TRBJ1-2	CASSYQTDRGYTF	TGTGCCAGCAGTTACCAAACAGACCGTGGCTACACCTTC
few	TRBD1	TRBV7-8	TRBJ2-3	CASSEPTGEAGDTQYF	TGTGCCAGCAGCGAACCGACAGGGGAAGCAGGAGATACGCAGTATTTT
few	TRBD2	TRBV7-3	TRBJ2-7	CASSTGLAVDEQYF	TGTGCCAGCAGCACGGGACTAGCGGTCGACGAGCAGTACTTC
.	TRBD2	TRBV7-9	TRBJ2-5	CASSFPGGGQTQYF	TGTGCCAGCAGCTTCCCGGGGGGGGGTCAGACCCAGTACTTC
.	TRBD1	TRBV4-3	TRBJ1-1	CASSQAGRGLGEAFF	TGCGCCAGCAGCCAAGCGGGCAGGGGGCTTGGTGAAGCTTTCTTT
few	TRBD2	TRBV6-4	TRBJ2-3	CASSARGSTDTQYF	TGTGCCAGCAGTGCGCGGGGGAGCACAGATACGCAGTATTTT
.	.	TRBV11-1	TRBJ1-1	CASSYTGKTEAFF	TGTGCCAGCAGTTATACAGGGAAAACTGAAGCTTTCTTT
once	.	TRBV7-6	TRBJ2-7	CASSPEVSSDEQYF	TGTGCCAGCAGCCCTGAGGTATCCTCAGACGAGCAGTACTTC
.	TRBD1	TRBV7-2	TRBJ2-1	CASRPGQGSSYNEQFF	TGTGCCAGCAGACCGGGACAGGGCTCTTCATACAATGAGCAGTTCTTC
.	.	TRBV18	TRBJ1-2	CASSSPGYTF	TGTGCCAGCTCCTCTCCTGGCTACACCTTC
.	TRBD2	TRBV5-1	TRBJ2-7	CASSPSSGAYEQYF	TGCGCCAGCAGCCCTTCTAGCGGGGCCTACGAGCAGTACTTC
.	.	TRBV7-2	TRBJ2-7	CASSNSYEQYF	TGTGCCAGCAGTAACTCCTACGAGCAGTACTTC
.	.	TRBV18	TRBJ1-1	CASSETTGLMNTEAFF	TGTGCCAGCTCAGAGACGACAGGTCTCATGAACACTGAAGCTTTCTTT